The 19 T cell receptor beta chains in this list originate from one sample, sequenced in a study of shared clonotypes between healthy human individuals. The protocol was immunoSEQ multiplex PCR, while the TCRdb copy is restricted to in-frame clones and leaves out a portion. The table has fewer than 650,000 clones, around three quarters seen once; the top ten hold around 11%. The sample taken for sequencing was PBMCs. These receptors all stem from a woman aged 40 to 50 in good health. Some clones in this sample may be carry-over from other donors' samples.

This clone was counted only a few times. The gene calls are TRBV27 and TRBJ2-5; D might be TRBD1 or TRBD2, each matching 5 bases. The J call is doubtful: the DNA matches TRBJ2-7 better. There are 17 residues in the CDR3. Looked up from germline, CDR1 is MNHEY and CDR2 is SMNVEV (reference sequence). CDR3 DNA: TGTGCCAGCAGTTCATCCCCAGTACCGGGGCCCGGCTACGAGCAGTACTTC. It yields the protein CASSSSPVPGPGYEQYF.

CDR3 DNA sequence: TGTGCCAGCAGCCCATCCGGGACAGGGCTCGAGCAGTACTTC. It codes for CASSPSGTGLEQYF. The V gene is TRBV7-8, the J gene TRBJ2-7; 9 bases fit TRBD1. Germline CDR1 and CDR2: SGHVS and FQNEAQ. The CDR3 spans 14 residues. The V segment lost 5 bases and the J segment 6 bases; nucleotides outside the gene matches: 8.

The V call is TRBV7-6, the J call TRBJ2-1, with 8 bases that match TRBD1. Germline values: CDR1 SGHVS, CDR2 FNYEAQ. Trimming at V came to 5 bases and at J to 0 bases, leaving 3 bases not matched to a gene. This CDR3 comprises 15 residues. In DNA, the CDR3 is TGTGCCAGCAGCCGGACAGGGAGCTCCTACAATGAGCAGTTCTTC. Translated: CASSRTGSSYNEQFF.

This clone was observed a single time. V gene TRBV27 combines with J gene TRBJ2-5; D may correspond to TRBD1 or TRBD2 (6 bases each). The germline V and J ends were trimmed by 3 bases and 3 bases, with 14 bases remaining between them. The germline CDR1 and CDR2 sequences are MNHEY and SMNVEV (reference sequence). This CDR3 has 15 residues. The CDR3 spells CASSLIGGLEETQYF. The DNA of the CDR3 is TGTGCCAGCAGTTTGATAGGGGGGCTCGAAGAGACCCAGTACTTC.

The chain has TRBV19 and TRBJ2-2; D gene unclear. The germline V gene has CDR1 LNHDA and CDR2 SQIVND (reference sequence). This CDR3 region has 13 residues. Trimming removed 1 base from V and 3 bases from J, with 3 bases in between. The CDR3 loop reads CASSIAHTGELFF. The DNA for the CDR3 is TGTGCCAGTAGTATAGCCCACACCGGGGAGCTGTTTTTT.

The J gene is TRBJ2-2, the V gene TRBV9; D perhaps matches TRBD2 (5 bases). This CDR3 region has 16 residues. Germline CDR1 reads SGDLS; CDR2 reads YYNGEE. Trimming cost V 0 bases and J 5 bases, with 14 bases left between them. This chain's CDR3 is CASSVVPDSATGELFF. DNA of the CDR3: TGTGCCAGCAGCGTAGTTCCCGATAGCGCGACCGGGGAGCTGTTTTTT.

Turning to this clone: It may be a read error: a sequence one base away is much more abundant. The chain links TRBV5-6 to TRBJ2-2; weak D call: TRBD2 (6 bases). The CDR3 contains 16 residues. CDR1 is SGHDT and CDR2 is YYEEEE in the germline V gene. As DNA, the CDR3 is TGTGCCAGCAGCCCCCGGGGGAGCGGCTACACCGGGGAGCCGTTTTTT. Amino acid sequence: CASSPRGSGYTGEPFF.

This clone showed up many times. V gene TRBV4-2 combines with J gene TRBJ2-1; maybe TRBD2 (5 bases). Trimming cost V 3 bases and J 9 bases, with 9 bases left between them. This CDR3 comprises 12 residues. From germline, CDR1 is LGHNA and CDR2 YNFKEQ. The CDR3 loop is CASSHNRGEQFF. The CDR3 bases are TGTGCCAGCAGCCACAACCGGGGTGAGCAGTTCTTC.

The gene calls are TRBV2 and TRBJ2-2; 7 bases are a match to TRBD2. The length of the CDR3 is 16 residues. V dropped 4 bases and J dropped 0; count of bases not matched to a gene: 5. The germline V gene has CDR1 SNHLY and CDR2 FYNNEI. In DNA, the CDR3 is TGTGCCAGCAGTGGGGCTAGCGGAGCGAACACCGGGGAGCTGTTTTTT. Protein product: CASSGASGANTGELFF.

The rearrangement joins TRBV9 to TRBJ2-1; tentatively, D is TRBD1 (7 bases). Germline V lookup: CDR1 SGDLS, CDR2 YYNGEE. The CDR3 has 14 amino acids. V dropped 2 bases and J dropped 5 bases, with 11 bases sitting between them. As DNA, the CDR3 is TGTGCCAGCAGCGTTCAGGGGGGAGACAATGAGCAGTTCTTC. Its translation: CASSVQGGDNEQFF.

V and J are TRBV5-1 and TRBJ2-3; the D gene is possibly TRBD2 (6 bases). The CDR3 loop spans 17 amino acids. Trimming pared 0 bases from V and 0 bases from J, leaving 14 bases between. Germline CDR1 and CDR2: SGHRS and YFSETQ. The CDR3: CASSLGLGGGSTDTQYF. The CDR3 bases are TGCGCCAGCAGCTTGGGGCTTGGGGGAGGAAGCACAGATACGCAGTATTTT. Based on the CDR3 plus reference TRBV5-1 and TRBJ2-3, the full variable domain is KAGVTQTPRYLIKTRGQQVTLSCSPISGHRSVSWYQQTPGQGLQFLFEYFSETQRNKGNFPGRFSGRQFSNSRSEMNVSTLELGDSALYLCASSLGLGGGSTDTQYFGPGTRLTVL.

In its sample, this clone was seen many times. The chain carries TRBV28 and TRBJ1-2; D remains unclear. V was shortened by 4 bases and J by 4 bases, with 13 bases between the two germline ends. Germline V gene data show CDR1 as MDHEN and CDR2 as SYDVKM. This CDR3 region has 14 residues. CDR3 DNA sequence: TGTGCCAGCAGTTCGCCCGGGAGATCCTATGGCTACACCTTC. Encoded protein: CASSSPGRSYGYTF.

This clone was detected only once. The chain uses TRBV7-9 and TRBJ2-2, with D tentatively TRBD1 (5 bases). The CDR3 has 12 amino acids. Per the germline V gene, CDR1 is SEHNR and CDR2 is FQNEAQ (reference sequence). Trimming stripped 8 bases from V and 5 bases from J, with 9 bases between. The CDR3 spells CASPDRTGELFF. The CDR3, as DNA: TGTGCCAGCCCCGACAGAACCGGGGAGCTGTTTTTT.

The V and J genes are TRBV28 and TRBJ2-5, with 12 bases aligning to TRBD2. The CDR3 runs to 15 residues. Germline CDR1 is MDHEN and CDR2 is SYDVKM. V gave up 5 bases and J gave up 5 bases; unmatched junction bases: 6. CDR3 sequence: CASSGALAGGETQYF. In DNA, the CDR3 is TGTGCCAGCAGTGGGGCGCTAGCGGGAGGGGAGACCCAGTACTTC. Variable domain in full (rest from reference TRBV28 and TRBJ2-5): DVKVTQSSRYLVKRTGEKVFLECVQDMDHENMFWYRQDPGLGLRLIYFSYDVKMKEKGDIPEGYSVSREKKERFSLILESASTNQTSMYLCASSGALAGGETQYFGPGTRLLVL.

CDR3 nucleotide sequence: TGTGCCAGCAGTTTAATCCTTGCGGAGACCCAGTACTTC. This sequence encodes CASSLILAETQYF. The chain combines TRBV28 with TRBJ2-5, with D unresolved. The CDR3 length is 13 residues. V shed 2 bases and J shed 5 bases, with 9 bases lying between them. Germline V CDR1 and CDR2: MDHEN, SYDVKM.

The rearrangement joins TRBV6-5 to TRBJ2-7, with 7 bases fitting TRBD1. The length of the CDR3 is 13 residues. Germline CDR1 and CDR2: MNHEY and SVGAGI. V trimming: 10 bases; J trimming: 2 bases; junction bases outside the gene matches: 8. This chain's CDR3 is CATASDRAYEQYF. The CDR3 DNA follows: TGTGCCACTGCAAGTGACAGGGCCTACGAGCAGTACTTC.

The V and J genes are TRBV9 and TRBJ2-3; D not certain. The CDR3 runs 14 residues. The ends were cut back, 3 bases at V and 4 bases at J, with 12 bases in the middle. CDR1 and CDR2 (germline): SGDLS, YYNGEE. CDR3 coding DNA: TGTGCCAGCAGCGCCAAATGGATCGCAGATACGCAGTATTTT. Protein product: CASSAKWIADTQYF.

CDR3 residues: CASSLDSGEQYF. Written as DNA, the CDR3 is TGCGCCAGCAGCTTGGATTCGGGGGAGCAGTACTTC. The chain has TRBV5-1 and TRBJ2-7; tentative D call: TRBD2 (5 bases). The CDR3 runs to 12 residues. Per germline, CDR1 SGHRS and CDR2 YFSETQ. Trimming removed 0 bases from V and 7 bases from J, with 8 bases in between.

The chain recombines TRBV5-1 with TRBJ2-1, with D hard to call. Germline V CDR1 and CDR2: SGHRS, YFSETQ. V was trimmed by 3 bases and J by 9 bases, leaving 16 bases between them. This CDR3 region has 14 residues. The CDR3 bases are TGCGCCAGCAGCTCCGGATCGACCGTGGGTGAGCAGTTCTTC. Translating gives CASSSGSTVGEQFF. The variable domain in full, with the rest retrieved from reference TRBV5-1 and TRBJ2-1, is KAGVTQTPRYLIKTRGQQVTLSCSPISGHRSVSWYQQTPGQGLQFLFEYFSETQRNKGNFPGRFSGRQFSNSRSEMNVSTLELGDSALYLCASSSGSTVGEQFFGPGTRLTVL.